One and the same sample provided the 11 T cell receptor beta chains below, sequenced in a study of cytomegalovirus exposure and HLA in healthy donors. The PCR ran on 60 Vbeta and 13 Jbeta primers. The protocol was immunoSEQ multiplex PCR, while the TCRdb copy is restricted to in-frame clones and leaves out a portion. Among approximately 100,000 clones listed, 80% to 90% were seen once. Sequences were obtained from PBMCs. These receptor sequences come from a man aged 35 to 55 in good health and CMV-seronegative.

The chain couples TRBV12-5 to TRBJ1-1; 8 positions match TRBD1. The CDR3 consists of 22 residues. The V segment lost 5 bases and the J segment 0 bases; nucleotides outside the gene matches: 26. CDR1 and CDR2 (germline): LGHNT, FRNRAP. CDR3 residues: CASGRWTGIRDHDARMNTEAFF. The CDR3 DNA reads TGTGCTAGTGGTCGCTGGACAGGGATTAGGGACCACGACGCCAGGATGAACACTGAAGCTTTCTTT.

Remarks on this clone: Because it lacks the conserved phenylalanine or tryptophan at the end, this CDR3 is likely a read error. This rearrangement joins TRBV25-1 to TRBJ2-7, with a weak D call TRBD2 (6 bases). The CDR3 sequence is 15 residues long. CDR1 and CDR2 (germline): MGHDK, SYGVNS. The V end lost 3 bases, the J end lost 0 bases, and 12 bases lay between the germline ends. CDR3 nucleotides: TGTGCCAGCAGTGATCCCGGGGGAAGCTCCTACGAGCAGTACCTC. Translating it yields CASSDPGGSSYEQYL.

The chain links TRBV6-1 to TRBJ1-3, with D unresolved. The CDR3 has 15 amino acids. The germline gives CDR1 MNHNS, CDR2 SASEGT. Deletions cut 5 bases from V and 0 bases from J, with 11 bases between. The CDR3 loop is CASSLSLSSGNTIYF. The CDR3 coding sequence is TGTGCCAGCAGTCTTAGCCTAAGCTCTGGAAACACCATATATTTT.

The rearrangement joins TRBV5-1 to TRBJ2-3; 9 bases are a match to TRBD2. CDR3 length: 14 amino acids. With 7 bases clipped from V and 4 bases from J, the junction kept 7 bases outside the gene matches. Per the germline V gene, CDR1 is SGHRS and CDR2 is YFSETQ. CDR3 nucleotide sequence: TGCGCCAGCGTTGCGGGGGGGCAGGCAGATACGCAGTATTTT. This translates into CASVAGGQADTQYF.

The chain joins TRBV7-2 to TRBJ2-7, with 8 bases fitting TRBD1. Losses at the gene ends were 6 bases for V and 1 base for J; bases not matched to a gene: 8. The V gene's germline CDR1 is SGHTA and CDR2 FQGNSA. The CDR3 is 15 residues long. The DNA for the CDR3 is TGTGCCAGCAGAGAATCCCAGGGGGCGTCCTACGAGCAGTACTTC. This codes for CASRESQGASYEQYF.

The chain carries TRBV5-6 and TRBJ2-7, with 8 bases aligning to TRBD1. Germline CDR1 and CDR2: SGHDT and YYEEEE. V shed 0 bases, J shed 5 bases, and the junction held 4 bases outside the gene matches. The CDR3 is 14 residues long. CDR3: CASSLGQGRNEQYF. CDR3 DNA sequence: TGTGCCAGCAGCTTGGGACAGGGGCGAAACGAGCAGTACTTC.

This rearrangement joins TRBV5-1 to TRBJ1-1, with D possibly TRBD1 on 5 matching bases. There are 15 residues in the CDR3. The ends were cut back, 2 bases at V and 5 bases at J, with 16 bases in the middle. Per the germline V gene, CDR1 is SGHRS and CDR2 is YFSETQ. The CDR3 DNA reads TGCGCCAGCAGCTTTCAAAGCGCTGGGGCAACTGAAGCTTTCTTT. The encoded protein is CASSFQSAGATEAFF. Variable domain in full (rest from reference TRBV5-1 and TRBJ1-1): KAGVTQTPRYLIKTRGQQVTLSCSPISGHRSVSWYQQTPGQGLQFLFEYFSETQRNKGNFPGRFSGRQFSNSRSEMNVSTLELGDSALYLCASSFQSAGATEAFFGQGTRLTVV.

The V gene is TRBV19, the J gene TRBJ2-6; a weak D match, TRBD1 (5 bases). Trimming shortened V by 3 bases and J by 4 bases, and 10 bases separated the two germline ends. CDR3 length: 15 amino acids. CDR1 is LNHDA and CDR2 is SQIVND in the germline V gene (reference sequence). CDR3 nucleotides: TGTGCCAGTAGTATCCAGGGATCCGGGGCCAACGTCCTGACTTTC. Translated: CASSIQGSGANVLTF.

CDR3 DNA: TGTGCCAGCTCACCAAGCCGGACAGGGTATGGCTACACCTTC. It specifies CASSPSRTGYGYTF. The rearrangement joins TRBV18 to TRBJ1-2; 8 bases align to TRBD1. The germline gives CDR1 KGHSH, CDR2 LQKENI. The CDR3 length is 14 residues. V shed 2 bases, J shed 5 bases, and the junction held 4 bases outside the gene matches.

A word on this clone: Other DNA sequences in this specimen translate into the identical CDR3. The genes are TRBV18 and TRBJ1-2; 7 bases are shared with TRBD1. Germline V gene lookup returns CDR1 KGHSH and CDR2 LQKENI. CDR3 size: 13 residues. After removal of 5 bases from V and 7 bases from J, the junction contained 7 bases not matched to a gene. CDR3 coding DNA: TGTGCCAGCTCATCGAGGGACAGAAGTGGCTACACCTTC. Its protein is CASSSRDRSGYTF.

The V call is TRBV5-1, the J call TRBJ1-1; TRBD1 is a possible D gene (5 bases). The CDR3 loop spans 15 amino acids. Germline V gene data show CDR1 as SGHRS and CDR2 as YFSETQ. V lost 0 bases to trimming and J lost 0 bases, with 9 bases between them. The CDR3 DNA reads TGCGCCAGCAGCTTGGAATCCAGGGTGAACACTGAAGCTTTCTTT. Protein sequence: CASSLESRVNTEAFF.